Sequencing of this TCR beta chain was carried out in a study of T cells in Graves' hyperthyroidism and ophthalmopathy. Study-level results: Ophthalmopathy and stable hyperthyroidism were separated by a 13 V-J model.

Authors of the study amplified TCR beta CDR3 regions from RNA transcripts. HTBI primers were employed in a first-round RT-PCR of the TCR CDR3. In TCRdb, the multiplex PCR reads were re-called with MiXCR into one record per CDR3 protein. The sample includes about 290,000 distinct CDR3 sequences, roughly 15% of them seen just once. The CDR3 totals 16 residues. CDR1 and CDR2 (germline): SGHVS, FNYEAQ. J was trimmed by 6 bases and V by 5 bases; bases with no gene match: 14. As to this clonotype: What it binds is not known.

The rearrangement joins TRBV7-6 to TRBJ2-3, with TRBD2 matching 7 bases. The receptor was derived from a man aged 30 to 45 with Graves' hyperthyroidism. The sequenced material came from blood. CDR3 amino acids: CASSPLAASEVDTQYF. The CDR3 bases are TGTGCCAGCAGCCCCCTAGCGGCTTCGGAGGTGGATACGCAGTATTTT.